The 19 T cell receptor beta chains below come from one sample, sequenced in a study of T cells in Graves' hyperthyroidism and ophthalmopathy. Researchers amplified the TCR beta CDR3 regions from RNA transcripts. Primed by the HTBI set, a first-round RT-PCR was run on the TCR CDR3. TCRdb processed the multiplex PCR reads anew with MiXCR; each CDR3 protein has one entry. The table lists hundreds of thousands of distinct CDR3 sequences, about a fifth of them singletons. The material sequenced was blood. These receptors all come from a man aged 25 to 40 with Graves' ophthalmopathy.

The chain recombines TRBV9 with TRBJ2-7; D is ambiguous. The V and J ends lost 0 bases and 3 bases respectively, with 13 bases between them. CDR1 and CDR2 from the germline V gene are SGDLS and YYNGEE. The CDR3 contains 15 residues. Written as DNA, the CDR3 is TGTGCCAGCAGCGTAGGTCTTAACGCCCACTACGAGCAGTACTTC. It specifies CASSVGLNAHYEQYF.

The rearrangement joins TRBV6-2 or TRBV6-3 to TRBJ2-2; D uncertain. The CDR3 runs to 17 residues. Germline V gene lookup returns CDR1 MNHEY and CDR2 SVGEGT. The V end lost 4 bases, the J end lost 0 bases, and 15 bases lay between the germline ends. The CDR3 nucleotides read TGTGCCAGCAGTTCCCCATGGGGTTCCGCGAACACCGGGGAGCTGTTTTTT. Translated: CASSSPWGSANTGELFF.

This clonotype was counted a few times. V is TRBV12-3 or TRBV12-4 and J is TRBJ2-3; no clear D gene. This CDR3 region has 13 residues. Trimming shortened V by 5 bases and J by 6 bases, and 12 bases separated the two germline ends. In DNA form, the CDR3 reads TGTGCCAGCAGTCGACCGGGCCTCGATACGCAGTATTTT. This sequence encodes CASSRPGLDTQYF.

The chain combines TRBV5-1 with TRBJ1-1; perhaps TRBD1 as D (5 bases). Trimming removed 1 base at V and 5 bases at J, with 24 bases between. The CDR3 contains 18 residues. Germline-derived CDR1 and CDR2 are SGHRS and YFSETQ. CDR3 in amino acids: CASSLSLGSEGRRTEAFF. The CDR3 DNA reads as TGCGCCAGCAGCTTGTCTCTCGGGTCGGAGGGGCGCCGAACTGAAGCTTTCTTT.

This clonotype was seen repeatedly, ten times or more. V usage is TRBV5-8 and J usage is TRBJ1-2; D call uncertain. Trimming removed 3 bases from V and 5 bases from J, with 11 bases in between. Germline CDR1 and CDR2: SGHTS and YDEGEE. This CDR3 has 13 residues. In nucleotides, the CDR3 is TGTGCCAGCAGCTCTACAGCCACATATGGCTACACCTTC. The encoded protein is CASSSTATYGYTF.

This clonotype was recorded many times. The chain uses TRBV27 and TRBJ2-7; no clear D. The CDR3 runs to 14 residues. Trimming pared 9 bases from V and 3 bases from J, leaving 18 bases between. The germline V gene encodes CDR1 MNHEY and CDR2 SMNVEV (reference sequence). The CDR3 loop is CASGVAGIGYEQYF. The CDR3 region has the DNA TGTGCCAGTGGGGTGGCAGGAATCGGCTACGAGCAGTACTTC.

The table lists this clonotype with a few counts. This sequence joins TRBV11-2 and TRBJ2-2; 8 bases are a match to TRBD2. CDR3 length equals 17 residues. Germline V gene lookup returns CDR1 SGHAT and CDR2 FQNNGV. V shed 0 bases, J shed 3 bases, and the junction held 6 bases outside the gene matches. CDR3 nucleotides: TGTGCCAGCAGCTTAGATTTGGCTAGCGGGTACACCGGGGAGCTGTTTTTT. Amino acid sequence: CASSLDLASGYTGELFF.

This clonotype was found many times. The DNA for the CDR3 is TGTGCCAGCAGTTACTCTCCGGTCGGACAGTGGGAGACCCAGTACTTC. It codes for CASSYSPVGQWETQYF. The chain has TRBV6-5 and TRBJ2-5; TRBD1 is a possible D gene (6 bases). CDR3 length equals 16 residues. From germline, CDR1 is MNHEY and CDR2 SVGAGI. Between the trimmed V and J ends, which lost 0 bases and 5 bases, there was a span of 16 bases.

V gene TRBV27 combines with J gene TRBJ2-1, with a tentative D call TRBD1 (7 bases). This CDR3 spans 12 amino acids. Per the germline V gene, CDR1 is MNHEY and CDR2 is SMNVEV (reference sequence). Trimming pared 4 bases from V and 15 bases from J, leaving 16 bases between. CDR3 in DNA: TGTGCCAGCAGTTCCAGGGGGGAAGGACTGTTCTTC. Translating it yields CASSSRGEGLFF.

The rearrangement links TRBV4-3 to TRBJ2-3; TRBD1 might be the D (5 bases). The CDR3 consists of 17 residues. Germline assignment: CDR1 LGHNA and CDR2 YSLEER. The V and J ends lost 1 base and 1 base respectively, with 15 bases between them. CDR3 region: CASSQGVARVGTDTQYF. Here the CDR3 DNA reads TGCGCCAGCAGCCAAGGAGTTGCCAGGGTAGGCACAGATACGCAGTATTTT.

This clonotype has only a few counts. The CDR3 nucleotides read TGCAGCTCCGGCCCAGCGGGAGAGATCGATGAGCAGTTCTTC. This encodes CSSGPAGEIDEQFF. V and J are TRBV29-1 and TRBJ2-1; 8 nucleotides align to TRBD2. J gave up 8 bases and V 8 bases, and 14 bases lay outside the gene matches. Germline values: CDR1 SQVTM, CDR2 ANQGSEA. This CDR3 contains 14 residues.

This clonotype was detected only once. The rearrangement joins TRBV4-1 to TRBJ1-5; the D gene is possibly TRBD1 (6 bases). V was shortened by 3 bases and J by 6 bases, with 21 bases between the two germline ends. Germline-derived CDR1 and CDR2 are MGHRA and YSYEKL. The CDR3 is made up of 17 amino acids. In DNA, the CDR3 is TGCGCCAGCAGCCAGCTAATACTTCAGGGGAAGGGTCAGCCCCAGCATTTT. It codes for CASSQLILQGKGQPQHF.

V and J are TRBV6-2 or TRBV6-3 and TRBJ1-1; 10 bases map to TRBD1. Germline V gene sequence: CDR1 MNHEY, CDR2 SVGEGT. V lost 7 bases to trimming and J lost 6 bases; unmatched junction nucleotides: 17. The CDR3 extends over 17 amino acids. CDR3 loop: CASINTPETGGNAEAFF. The CDR3 nucleotides read TGTGCCAGCATTAATACGCCCGAGACAGGGGGCAACGCTGAAGCTTTCTTT.

This clonotype was counted a few times. The V call is TRBV6-2 or TRBV6-3, the J call TRBJ2-2; D gene unclear. The CDR3 contains 16 residues. Germline CDR1 MNHEY, CDR2 SVGEGT. The V end lost 6 bases, the J end lost 2 bases, and 16 bases lay between the germline ends. CDR3: CASSQNWKGNTGELFF. The CDR3 bases are TGTGCCAGCAGCCAGAACTGGAAAGGCAACACCGGGGAGCTGTTTTTT.

About this clonotype itself: Just one base apart from a much larger clone, this may be a read error. CDR3: CASRYRGRAMEQLF. CDR3 in DNA: TGTGCCAGCAGATATCGCGGGAGAGCAATGGAGCAGCTCTTC. The J gene is TRBJ2-1, the V gene TRBV28; TRBD2 aligns across 7 bases. The germline gives CDR1 MDHEN, CDR2 SYDVKM. This CDR3 contains 14 residues.

This clonotype showed up just once. The chain is built from TRBV2 and TRBJ2-5; 9 bases match TRBD2. CDR1 is SNHLY and CDR2 is FYNNEI in the germline V gene. The CDR3 is made up of 16 amino acids. With V trimmed by 4 bases and J by 2 bases, 8 bases remained unmatched. The CDR3 DNA sequence: TGTGCCAGCAGTGCATCGGCTAGCGGGACACAAGAGACCCAGTACTTC. It encodes CASSASASGTQETQYF.

A note on this clonotype: A read error may account for a junction end that differs from germline. The chain carries TRBV6-1 and TRBJ2-1; TRBD2 matches 7 bases. Germline V lookup: CDR1 MNHNS, CDR2 SASEGT. The CDR3 sequence is 16 residues long. The CDR3 nucleotides are TGTGCCAGCATGGACGTCAGCGGGGTCTCCTACAGTGAGCAGTTCTTC. Its translation is CASMDVSGVSYSEQFF.

This clonotype was observed a handful of times. The chain links TRBV5-8 to TRBJ1-2, with D maybe TRBD1 (6 bases). CDR3 length: 14 amino acids. The ends were cut back, 4 bases at V and 6 bases at J, with 16 bases in the middle. Germline V gives CDR1 SGHTS, CDR2 YDEGEE. CDR3: CASSELGTGNGYTF. In DNA, the CDR3 is TGTGCCAGCAGCGAGCTTGGCACAGGGAATGGCTACACCTTC.

The genes are TRBV12-3 or TRBV12-4 and TRBJ1-2; 8 bases agree with TRBD1. Germline trimming cut 6 bases from V and 0 bases from J; bases unmatched to any gene: 6. This CDR3 is built from 15 residues. CDR3 sequence: CASSPIQGANYGYTF. CDR3 sequence (DNA): TGTGCCAGCAGCCCTATACAGGGGGCTAACTATGGCTACACCTTC.